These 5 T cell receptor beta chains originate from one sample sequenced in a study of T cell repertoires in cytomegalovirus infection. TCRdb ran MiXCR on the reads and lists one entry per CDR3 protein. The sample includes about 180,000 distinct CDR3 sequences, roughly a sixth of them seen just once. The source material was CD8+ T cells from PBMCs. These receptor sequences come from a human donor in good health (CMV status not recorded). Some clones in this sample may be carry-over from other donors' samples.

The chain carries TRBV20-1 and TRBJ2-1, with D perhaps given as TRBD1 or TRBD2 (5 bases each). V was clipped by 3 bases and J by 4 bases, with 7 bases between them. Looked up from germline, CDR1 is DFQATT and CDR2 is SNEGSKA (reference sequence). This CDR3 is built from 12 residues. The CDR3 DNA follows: TGCAGTGCTAGGGGGGAGTACAATGAGCAGTTCTTC. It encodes CSARGEYNEQFF.

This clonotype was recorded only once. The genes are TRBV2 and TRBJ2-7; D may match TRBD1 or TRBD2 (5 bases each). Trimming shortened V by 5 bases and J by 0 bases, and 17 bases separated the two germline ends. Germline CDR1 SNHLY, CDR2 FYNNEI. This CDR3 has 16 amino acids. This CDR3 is CASSQRPGLGSYEQYF. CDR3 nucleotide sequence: TGTGCCAGCAGTCAACGCCCGGGGCTGGGCTCCTACGAGCAGTACTTC.

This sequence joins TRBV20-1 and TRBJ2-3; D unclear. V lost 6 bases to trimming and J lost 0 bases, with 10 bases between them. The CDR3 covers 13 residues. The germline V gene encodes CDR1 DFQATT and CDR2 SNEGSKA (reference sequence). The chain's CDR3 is CSAGMISTDTQYF. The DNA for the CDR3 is TGCAGTGCAGGGATGATTAGCACAGATACGCAGTATTTT.

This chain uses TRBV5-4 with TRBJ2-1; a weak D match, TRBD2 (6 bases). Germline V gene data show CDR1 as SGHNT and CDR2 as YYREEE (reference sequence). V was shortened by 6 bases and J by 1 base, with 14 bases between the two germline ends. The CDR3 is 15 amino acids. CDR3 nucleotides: TGTGCCAGCACTCCGGGACTTGGTTCCTACAATGAGCAGTTCTTC. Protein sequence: CASTPGLGSYNEQFF.

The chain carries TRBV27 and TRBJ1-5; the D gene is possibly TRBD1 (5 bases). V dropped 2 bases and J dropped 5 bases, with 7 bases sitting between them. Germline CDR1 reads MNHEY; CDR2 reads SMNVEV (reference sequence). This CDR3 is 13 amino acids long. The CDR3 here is CASSLGADQPQHF. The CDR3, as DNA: TGTGCCAGCAGTTTAGGGGCCGATCAGCCCCAGCATTTT.